The 15 T cell receptor beta chains given below trace back to one sample, sequenced in a study of blood T cell repertoires in COVID-19. Some clones are missing from TCRdb's copy, which holds only in-frame ones; the method was immunoSEQ multiplex PCR. The data hold more than 200,000 clones, with approximately 80% observed a single time. Sequenced: peripheral blood. These receptors all stem from a man between 60 and 70 years old with acute or convalescent COVID-19.

Regarding this clone: The identical CDR3 is also encoded by other nucleotide sequences in the sample. The J gene is TRBJ1-2, the V gene TRBV6-5, with TRBD1 matching over 8 bases. This CDR3 is 15 amino acids long. CDR1 is MNHEY and CDR2 is SVGAGI in the germline V gene. The V segment lost 0 bases and the J segment 3 bases; nucleotides outside the gene matches: 3. The CDR3 nucleotides read TGTGCCAGCAGTTACTCAGGACAGGGCGACTATGGCTACACCTTC. It translates to CASSYSGQGDYGYTF.

This clone was recorded only once. This rearrangement joins TRBV9 to TRBJ1-5; D gene ambiguous. The V gene lost 0 bases and the J gene lost 7 bases, with 11 bases spanning the gap. CDR1 and CDR2 (germline): SGDLS, YYNGEE. CDR3 length: 14 residues. DNA of the CDR3: TGTGCCAGCAGCGTAGGCGGGGATTGGCAGCCCCAGCATTTT. It yields the protein CASSVGGDWQPQHF. Using reference TRBV9 and TRBJ1-5 for the parts outside the CDR3, the full variable domain is DSGVTQTPKHLITATGQRVTLRCSPRSGDLSVYWYQQSLDQGLQFLIQYYNGEERAKGNILERFSAQQFPDLHSELNLSSLELGDSALYFCASSVGGDWQPQHFGDGTRLSIL.

The chain employs TRBV10-3 and TRBJ2-7, with D possibly TRBD1 on 5 matching bases. Germline CDR1 and CDR2: ENHRY and SYGVKD. Between the trimmed V and J ends, which lost 6 bases and 5 bases, there was a span of 11 bases. CDR3 length equals 12 residues. The CDR3 spells CAIRGPGHEQYF. The CDR3, as DNA: TGTGCCATCAGAGGTCCAGGGCACGAGCAGTACTTC.

The CDR3 nucleotides read TGTGCCAGCAGCGTAGGGCTAGCGGGAATCACAGATACGCAGTATTTT. This gives the protein CASSVGLAGITDTQYF. The V and J genes are TRBV9 and TRBJ2-3, with TRBD2 matching 9 bases. Germline V CDR1 and CDR2: SGDLS, YYNGEE. The CDR3 covers 16 residues. J was trimmed by 2 bases and V by 0 bases; bases with no gene match: 4.

The chain has TRBV3-1 (or the pseudogene TRBV3-2) and TRBJ2-1; D call uncertain. This CDR3 is 14 amino acids long. CDR1 and CDR2 from the germline V gene are LGHDT and YNNKEL (reference sequence). V was clipped by 3 bases and J by 2 bases, with 8 bases between them. This CDR3 is CASSQRITYNEQFF. The CDR3 bases are TGTGCCAGCAGCCAGAGAATTACCTACAATGAGCAGTTCTTC.

This clone was seen a few times. The rearrangement links TRBV9 to TRBJ2-7, with D unclear. The germline V gene has CDR1 SGDLS and CDR2 YYNGEE. The CDR3 runs to 14 residues. V lost 2 bases, J lost 1 base, and 10 bases lay in between. The CDR3 DNA reads as TGTGCCAGCAGCGTGGCGGTCTCGTCCTACGAGCAGTACTTC. This sequence encodes CASSVAVSSYEQYF.

The J gene is TRBJ1-5, the V gene TRBV6-5; D not certain. The CDR3 loop spans 13 amino acids. CDR1 and CDR2 from the germline V gene are MNHEY and SVGAGI. Trimming left V 5 bases short and J 7 bases short, with 12 bases between. The CDR3 loop reads CASSRLATQPQHF. CDR3 nucleotide sequence: TGTGCCAGCAGTCGCCTGGCCACGCAGCCCCAGCATTTT.

The CDR3 sequence: CASKGLADEQYF. Here the CDR3 DNA reads TGTGCCAGCAAGGGACTAGCTGACGAGCAGTACTTC. The chain combines TRBV2 with TRBJ2-7; TRBD2 aligns across 9 bases. The CDR3 loop spans 12 amino acids. The V gene's germline CDR1 is SNHLY and CDR2 FYNNEI. With V trimmed by 7 bases and J by 5 bases, 3 bases remained unmatched.

The rearrangement joins TRBV6-5 to TRBJ1-1; D unclear. The V end was cut by 4 bases, the J end by 11 bases, with 17 bases between. The germline gives CDR1 MNHEY, CDR2 SVGAGI. This CDR3 has 13 residues. CDR3 in DNA: TGTGCCAGCAGTTCCGGGCCCTTGACTAGGGCTTTCTTT. The encoded protein is CASSSGPLTRAFF.

J is TRBJ2-1 and V is TRBV27; D possibly corresponds to TRBD2 (5 bases). CDR1 is MNHEY and CDR2 is SMNVEV in the germline V gene (reference sequence). Trimming took 8 bases from V and 7 from J, leaving 18 bases between them. The CDR3 covers 14 residues. The DNA of the CDR3 is TGTGCCAGCGGGAGCGGTTCAAAAGGGAATGAGCAGTTCTTC. Its protein product is CASGSGSKGNEQFF.

This chain links TRBV9 with TRBJ1-1; D not resolved. The CDR3 spans 14 residues. V lost 0 bases, J lost 5 bases, and 11 bases lay in between. The germline V gene has CDR1 SGDLS and CDR2 YYNGEE. As DNA, the CDR3 is TGTGCCAGCAGCGTAGCTGTGGCCGGGACTGAAGCTTTCTTT. It translates to CASSVAVAGTEAFF. Full variable domain (outside the CDR3, taken from reference TRBV9 and TRBJ1-1): DSGVTQTPKHLITATGQRVTLRCSPRSGDLSVYWYQQSLDQGLQFLIQYYNGEERAKGNILERFSAQQFPDLHSELNLSSLELGDSALYFCASSVAVAGTEAFFGQGTRLTVV.

The chain is built from TRBV11-2 and TRBJ2-1, with 9 bases that match TRBD2. Trimming cost V 1 base and J 5 bases; bases outside gene matches: 15. Looked up from germline, CDR1 is SGHAT and CDR2 is FQNNGV. CDR3 length: 19 residues. DNA of the CDR3: TGTGCCAGCAGCTTAGGGTTACGGATGACTAGCGGCAACGACAATGAGCAGTTCTTC. Translation gives CASSLGLRMTSGNDNEQFF.

This rearrangement joins TRBV5-6 to TRBJ2-1, with D perhaps TRBD2 (6 bases). Trimming cost V 4 bases and J 5 bases, with 19 bases left between them. Germline CDR1 is SGHDT and CDR2 is YYEEEE. This CDR3 comprises 16 residues. In DNA, the CDR3 is TGTGCCAGCAGCCTCCAATGGAGGGGTCGGGACAATGAGCAGTTCTTC. It encodes CASSLQWRGRDNEQFF.

This clone was detected only a few times. The rearrangement links TRBV9 to TRBJ1-2; D gene uncertain. V was clipped by 3 bases and J by 9 bases, with 6 bases between them. CDR1 is SGDLS, CDR2 YYNGEE, per germline. The CDR3 runs 10 residues. The CDR3 DNA reads TGTGCCAGCAGCGGCCTAAGCTACACCTTC. Amino acid sequence: CASSGLSYTF.

The chain links TRBV5-6 to TRBJ1-6; no clear D. The V gene lost 0 bases and the J gene lost 0 bases, with 13 bases spanning the gap. The germline V gene has CDR1 SGHDT and CDR2 YYEEEE. CDR3 length equals 18 residues. The chain's CDR3 is CASSLDGEASSYNSPLHF. CDR3 DNA: TGTGCCAGCAGCTTGGATGGGGAGGCGAGCTCCTATAATTCACCCCTCCACTTT.